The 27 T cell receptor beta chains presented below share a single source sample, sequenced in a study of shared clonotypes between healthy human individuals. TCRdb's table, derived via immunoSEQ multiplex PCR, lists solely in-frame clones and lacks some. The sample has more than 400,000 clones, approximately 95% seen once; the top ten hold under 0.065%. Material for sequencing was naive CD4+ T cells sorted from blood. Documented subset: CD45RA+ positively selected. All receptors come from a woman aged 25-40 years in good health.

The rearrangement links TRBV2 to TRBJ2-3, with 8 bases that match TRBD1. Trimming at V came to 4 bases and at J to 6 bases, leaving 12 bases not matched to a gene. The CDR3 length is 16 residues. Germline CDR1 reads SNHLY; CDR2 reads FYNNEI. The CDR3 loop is CASSATGGPAADTQYF. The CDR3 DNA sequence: TGTGCCAGCAGTGCTACAGGGGGTCCCGCAGCGGATACGCAGTATTTT.

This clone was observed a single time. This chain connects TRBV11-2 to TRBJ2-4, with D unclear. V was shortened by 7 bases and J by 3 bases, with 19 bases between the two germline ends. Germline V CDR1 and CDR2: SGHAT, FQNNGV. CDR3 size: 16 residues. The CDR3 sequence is CASTPLTSMGKNIQYF. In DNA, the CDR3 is TGTGCCAGCACCCCCTTGACCTCGATGGGCAAAAACATTCAGTACTTC.

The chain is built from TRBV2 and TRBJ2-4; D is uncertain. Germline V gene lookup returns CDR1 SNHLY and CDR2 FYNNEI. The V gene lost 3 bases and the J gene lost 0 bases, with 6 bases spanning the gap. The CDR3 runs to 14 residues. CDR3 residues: CASSDTLAKNIQYF. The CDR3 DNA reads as TGTGCCAGCAGTGATACCCTAGCCAAAAACATTCAGTACTTC.

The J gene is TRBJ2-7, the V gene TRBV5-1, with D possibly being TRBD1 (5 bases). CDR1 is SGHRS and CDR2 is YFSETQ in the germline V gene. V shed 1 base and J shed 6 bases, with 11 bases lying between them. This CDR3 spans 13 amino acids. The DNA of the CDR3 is TGCGCCAGCAGCTTGAAGGGGTTCGTCGAGCAGTACTTC. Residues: CASSLKGFVEQYF.

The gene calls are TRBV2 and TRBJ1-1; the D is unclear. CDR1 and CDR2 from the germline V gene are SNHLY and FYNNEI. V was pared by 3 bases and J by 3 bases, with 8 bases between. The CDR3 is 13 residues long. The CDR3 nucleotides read TGTGCCAGCAGTGAGGTCATTGACACTGAAGCTTTCTTT. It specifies CASSEVIDTEAFF.

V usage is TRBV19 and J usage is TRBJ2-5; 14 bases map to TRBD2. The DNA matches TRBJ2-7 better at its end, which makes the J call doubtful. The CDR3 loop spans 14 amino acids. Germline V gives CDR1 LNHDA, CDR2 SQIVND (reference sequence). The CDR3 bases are TGTGCCAGTACCGGGACTAGCGGGAGCGGCGAGCAGTACTTC. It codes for CASTGTSGSGEQYF.

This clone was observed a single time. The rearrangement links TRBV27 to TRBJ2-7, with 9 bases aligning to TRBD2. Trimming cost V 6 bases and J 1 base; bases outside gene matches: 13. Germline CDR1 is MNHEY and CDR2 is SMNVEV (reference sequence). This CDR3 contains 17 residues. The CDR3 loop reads CASRNRGLAGGSYEQYF. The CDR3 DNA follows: TGTGCCAGCAGAAATCGGGGACTAGCAGGGGGGTCCTACGAGCAGTACTTC.

CDR3 nucleotides: TGTGCCAGCTCACCACTAGAATCCAGTGACGAGCAGTACTTC. It encodes CASSPLESSDEQYF. The V and J genes are TRBV18 and TRBJ2-7; D gene unclear. V lost 1 base and J 5 bases, leaving 12 bases between the germline ends. CDR1 and CDR2 (germline): KGHSH, LQKENI. The CDR3 extends over 14 amino acids.

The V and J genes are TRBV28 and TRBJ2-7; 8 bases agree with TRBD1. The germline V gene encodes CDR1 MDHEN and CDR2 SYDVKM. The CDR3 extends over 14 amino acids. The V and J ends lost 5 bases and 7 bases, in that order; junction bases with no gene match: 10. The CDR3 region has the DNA TGTGCCAGCAGTATAGGGACAGGTTTGATGGAGCAGTACTTC. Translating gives CASSIGTGLMEQYF. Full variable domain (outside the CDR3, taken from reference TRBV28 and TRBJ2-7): DVKVTQSSRYLVKRTGEKVFLECVQDMDHENMFWYRQDPGLGLRLIYFSYDVKMKEKGDIPEGYSVSREKKERFSLILESASTNQTSMYLCASSIGTGLMEQYFGPGTRLTVT.

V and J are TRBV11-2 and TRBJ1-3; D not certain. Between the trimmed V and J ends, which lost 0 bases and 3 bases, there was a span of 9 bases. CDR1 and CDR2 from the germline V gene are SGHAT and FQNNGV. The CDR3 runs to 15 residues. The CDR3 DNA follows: TGTGCCAGCAGCTTAGATCCGGGAGATGGAAACACCATATATTTT. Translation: CASSLDPGDGNTIYF. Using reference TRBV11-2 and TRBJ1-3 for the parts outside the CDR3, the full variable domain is EAGVAQSPRYKIIEKRQSVAFWCNPISGHATLYWYQQILGQGPKLLIQFQNNGVVDDSQLPKDRFSAERLKGVDSTLKIQPAKLEDSAVYLCASSLDPGDGNTIYFGEGSWLTVV.

Written as DNA, the CDR3 is TGTGCCAGCAGTGAGATGGGCTGGGGAGAGACCCAGTACTTC. Its translation is CASSEMGWGETQYF. The V gene is TRBV2, the J gene TRBJ2-5; D gene unclear. V lost 3 bases to trimming and J lost 4 bases, with 12 bases between them. Germline V gene sequence: CDR1 SNHLY, CDR2 FYNNEI. The CDR3 consists of 14 residues.

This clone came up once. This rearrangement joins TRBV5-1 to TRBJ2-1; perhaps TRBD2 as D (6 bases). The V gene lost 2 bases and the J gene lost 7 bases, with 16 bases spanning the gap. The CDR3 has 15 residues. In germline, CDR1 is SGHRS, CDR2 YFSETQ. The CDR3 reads CASSLGGLGENEQFF. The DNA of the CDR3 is TGCGCCAGCAGCTTAGGAGGGCTCGGGGAAAATGAGCAGTTCTTC.

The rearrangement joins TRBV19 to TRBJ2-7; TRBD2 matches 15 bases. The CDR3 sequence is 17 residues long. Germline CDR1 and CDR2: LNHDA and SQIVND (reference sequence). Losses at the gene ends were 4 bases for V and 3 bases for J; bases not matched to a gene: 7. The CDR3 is CASSKGLAGGMFYEQYF. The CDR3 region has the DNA TGTGCCAGTAGTAAGGGACTAGCGGGAGGAATGTTCTACGAGCAGTACTTC.

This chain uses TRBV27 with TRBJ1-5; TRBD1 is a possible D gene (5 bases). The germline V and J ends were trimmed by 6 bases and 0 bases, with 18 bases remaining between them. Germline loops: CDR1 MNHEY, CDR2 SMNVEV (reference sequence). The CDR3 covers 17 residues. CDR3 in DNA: TGTGCCAGCAGCAAGGTTCAAGGGGATTATAGCAATCAGCCCCAGCATTTT. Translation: CASSKVQGDYSNQPQHF.

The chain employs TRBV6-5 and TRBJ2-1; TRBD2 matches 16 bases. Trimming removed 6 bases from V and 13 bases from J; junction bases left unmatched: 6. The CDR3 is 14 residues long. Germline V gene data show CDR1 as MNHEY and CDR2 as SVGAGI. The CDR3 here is CASSPGLAGGGQFF. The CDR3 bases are TGTGCCAGCAGCCCGGGACTAGCGGGAGGGGGTCAGTTCTTC.

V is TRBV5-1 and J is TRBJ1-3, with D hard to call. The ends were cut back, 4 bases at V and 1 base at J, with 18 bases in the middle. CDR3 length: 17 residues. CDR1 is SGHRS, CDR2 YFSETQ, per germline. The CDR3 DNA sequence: TGCGCCAGCAGCCTAGGACTCCTACCCTCTTCTGGAAACACCATATATTTT. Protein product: CASSLGLLPSSGNTIYF. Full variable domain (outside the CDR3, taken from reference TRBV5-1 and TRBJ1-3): KAGVTQTPRYLIKTRGQQVTLSCSPISGHRSVSWYQQTPGQGLQFLFEYFSETQRNKGNFPGRFSGRQFSNSRSEMNVSTLELGDSALYLCASSLGLLPSSGNTIYFGEGSWLTVV.

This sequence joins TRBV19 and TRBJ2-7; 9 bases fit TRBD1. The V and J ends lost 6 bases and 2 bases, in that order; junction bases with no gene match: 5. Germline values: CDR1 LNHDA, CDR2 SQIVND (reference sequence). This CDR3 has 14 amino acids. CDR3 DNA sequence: TGTGCCAGTAGATCCGGGACAGGGCCCTACGAGCAGTACTTC. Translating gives CASRSGTGPYEQYF.

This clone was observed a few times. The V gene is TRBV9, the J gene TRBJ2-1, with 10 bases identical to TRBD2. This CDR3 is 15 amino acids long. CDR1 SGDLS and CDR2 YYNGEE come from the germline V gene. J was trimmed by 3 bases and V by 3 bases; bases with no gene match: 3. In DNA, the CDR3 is TGTGCCAGCAGCGACCTAGCGGGAGACTACAATGAGCAGTTCTTC. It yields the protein CASSDLAGDYNEQFF.

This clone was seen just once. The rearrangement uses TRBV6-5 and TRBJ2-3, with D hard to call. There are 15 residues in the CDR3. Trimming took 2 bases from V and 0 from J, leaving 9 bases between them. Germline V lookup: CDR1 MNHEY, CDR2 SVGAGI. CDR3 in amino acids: CASSYEAASTDTQYF. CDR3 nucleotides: TGTGCCAGCAGTTACGAGGCGGCTAGCACAGATACGCAGTATTTT.

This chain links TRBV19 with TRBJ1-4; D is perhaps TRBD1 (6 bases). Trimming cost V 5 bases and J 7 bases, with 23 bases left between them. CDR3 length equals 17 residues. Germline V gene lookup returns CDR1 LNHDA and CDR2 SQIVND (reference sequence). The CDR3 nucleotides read TGTGCCAGTAGTGCAAACCCGGCCGGGACACTTGGTGAAAAACTGTTTTTT. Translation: CASSANPAGTLGEKLFF.

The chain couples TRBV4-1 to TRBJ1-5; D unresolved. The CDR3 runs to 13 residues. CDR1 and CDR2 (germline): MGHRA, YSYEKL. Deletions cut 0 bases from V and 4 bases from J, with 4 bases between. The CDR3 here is CASSQESNQPQHF. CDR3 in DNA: TGCGCCAGCAGCCAAGAGAGTAATCAGCCCCAGCATTTT.

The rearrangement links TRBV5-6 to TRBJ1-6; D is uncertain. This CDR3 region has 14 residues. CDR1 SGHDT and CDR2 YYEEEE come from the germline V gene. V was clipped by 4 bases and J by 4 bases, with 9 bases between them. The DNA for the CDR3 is TGTGCCAGCAGCCGGCGGGGATATAATTCACCCCTCCACTTT. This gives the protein CASSRRGYNSPLHF.

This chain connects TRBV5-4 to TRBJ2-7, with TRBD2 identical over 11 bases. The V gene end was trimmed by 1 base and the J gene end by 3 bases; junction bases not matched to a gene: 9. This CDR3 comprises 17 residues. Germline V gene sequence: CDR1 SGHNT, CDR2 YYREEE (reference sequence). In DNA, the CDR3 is TGTGCCAGCAGCTTGCTAGCGGGAGGCCGAGATCTCTACGAGCAGTACTTC. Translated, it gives CASSLLAGGRDLYEQYF.

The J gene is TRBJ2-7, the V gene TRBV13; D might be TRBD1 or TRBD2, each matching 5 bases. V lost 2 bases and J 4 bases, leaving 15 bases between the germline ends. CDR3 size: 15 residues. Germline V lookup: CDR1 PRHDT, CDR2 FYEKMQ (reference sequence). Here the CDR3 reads CASSLSRDRLYEQYF. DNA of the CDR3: TGTGCCAGCAGCTTAAGCAGGGACCGGCTATACGAGCAGTACTTC.

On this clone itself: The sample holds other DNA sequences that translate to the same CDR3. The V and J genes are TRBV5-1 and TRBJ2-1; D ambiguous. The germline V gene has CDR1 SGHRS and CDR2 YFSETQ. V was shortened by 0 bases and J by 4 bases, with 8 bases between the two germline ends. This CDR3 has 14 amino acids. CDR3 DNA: TGCGCCAGCAGCTTGGATAGGGTATACAATGAGCAGTTCTTC. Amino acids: CASSLDRVYNEQFF.

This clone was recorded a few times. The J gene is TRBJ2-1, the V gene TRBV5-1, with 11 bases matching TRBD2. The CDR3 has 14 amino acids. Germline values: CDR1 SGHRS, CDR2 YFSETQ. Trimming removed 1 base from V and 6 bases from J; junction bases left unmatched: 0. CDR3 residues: CASSLTSGSNEQFF. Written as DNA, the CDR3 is TGCGCCAGCAGCTTGACTAGCGGGAGCAATGAGCAGTTCTTC.

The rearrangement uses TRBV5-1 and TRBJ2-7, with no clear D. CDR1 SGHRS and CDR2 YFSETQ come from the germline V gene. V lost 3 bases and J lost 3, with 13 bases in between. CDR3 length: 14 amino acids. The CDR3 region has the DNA TGCGCCAGCAGCTCTGGCCAGTCGCACTACGAGCAGTACTTC. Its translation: CASSSGQSHYEQYF.